This T cell receptor delta chain came from a study of Vδ1+ human thymocytes. The study, taken as a whole, reports: Highly polyclonal TRG and TRD repertoires with Gaussian CDR3 length distributions appeared in thymus. Many TRG clonotypes were shared between donors; TRD repertoires were essentially private.

Per the germline V gene, CDR1 is TSWWSYY and CDR2 is QGS. The V and J ends lost 1 base and 1 base, in that order; junction bases with no gene match: 12. The CDR3 loop spans 20 amino acids. RNA was extracted from the cells and then reverse transcribed. The CDR3 regions were amplified by multiplex PCR from V-gene primers to a constant-region primer. TCRdb called clones anew from the multiplex PCR reads with CATT. The sample includes 70,000 to 90,000 delta-chain clones, about 30% of them seen just once. On this clone: As yet, its antigen is unknown.

The V and J genes are TRDV1 and TRDJ1; 13 bases align to TRDD3. The sample was Vdelta1+ gamma-delta thymocytes from the thymus. Subset meaning: FACS-sorted CD3+ TCRalphabeta- TCRVdelta1+ TCRVdelta2- thymocytes. The receptor's source is a boy under two years old who had congenital heart surgery. CDR3 sequence (DNA): TGTGCTCTTGGGGAACGAATCCCCCGTACTGGGGGATACGGCACCGATAAACTCATCTTT. As protein: CALGERIPRTGGYGTDKLIF.